This T cell receptor beta chain stems from a study of cytomegalovirus exposure and HLA in healthy donors. General study findings and limits: Rarity characterized most TCR sequences, yet some public TCRs appeared in many donors. A further, later analysis showed that HLA-associated TCR beta chains (compared with equally common others) were more clonally expanded. Sequencing depth roughly uniform across donors was assumed in presence/absence analyses. The authors reported that TCR beta sequences could predict HLA-A and HLA-B alleles. These predictions were accurate for most subjects in the first cohort.

The CDR3 consists of 15 residues. The trim removed 5 bases at V and 9 bases at J, leaving 8 bases unmatched. Per the germline V gene, CDR1 is MNHEY and CDR2 is SMNVEV (reference sequence). On this clone: What it binds is not known.

13 Jbeta primers and 60 Vbeta primers were used for the PCR. Only in-frame clones appear in the TCRdb table, and some are missing; sequencing was by immunoSEQ multiplex PCR. Seen here are 90,000 to 120,000 clones, roughly 70% observed once, and the top ten hold around 15%. The rearrangement uses TRBV27 and TRBJ2-1; 12 positions match TRBD2. The receptor's source is a woman in her 40s in good health and CMV-seropositive. The sequencing input was PBMCs. This chain's CDR3 is CASSPGLAGRVEQFF. CDR3 in DNA: TGTGCCAGCAGTCCGGGACTAGCGGGTAGGGTTGAGCAGTTCTTC.